This TCR beta chain was obtained from a study of blood T cell repertoires in COVID-19. Study information: Samples of COVID-19 (acute and convalescent) were obtained from the United States, Italy and Spain. Nucleic acid was either cDNA or gDNA, and it came from T cells, B-cell-depleted T cells, or PBMCs.

Authors' processing steps: Using reference gene primer amplification, nucleated cell counts were estimated. The assay was immunoSEQ multiplex PCR, and TCRdb's table has in-frame clones only and misses some. From that table come the V and J calls and clone size; the DNA was used to work out D and trimming. Of about 60,000 clones listed, around 84% are singletons. This CDR3 comprises 17 residues. J was trimmed by 7 bases and V by 2 bases; bases with no gene match: 8. Germline V gene sequence: CDR1 SGHTA, CDR2 FQGNSA. The sequence was obtained from a man between 70 and 80 years old with active COVID-19. The chain carries TRBV7-2 and TRBJ2-1, with TRBD2 matching over 13 bases. The sequenced material came from peripheral blood. CDR3 amino acids: CASSLRWGTSGVNEQFF. DNA for the CDR3: TGTGCCAGCAGCTTACGGTGGGGGACTAGCGGGGTAAATGAGCAGTTCTTC.